The T cell receptor (beta chain) under discussion was sequenced for a study of blood T cell repertoires in COVID-19. Overall study: Both acute and convalescent COVID-19 samples were obtained from the United States, Italy and Spain. Sources were T cells, B-cell-depleted T cells, or PBMCs; the material itself was cDNA or gDNA.

Per the authors' pipeline: Estimated nucleated cell counts came from reference gene primer amplification. Here immunoSEQ multiplex PCR was the method, and the copy in TCRdb shows in-frame clones only, minus some. That table supplies the V and J calls and clone size; D and trimming were determined from the DNA. The repertoire holds roughly 130,000 clones, with around 80% as singletons. CDR3 length: 16 residues. CDR1 is SQVTM and CDR2 is ANQGSEA in the germline V gene. V lost 5 bases, J lost 2 bases, and 21 bases lay in between. J is TRBJ1-2 and V is TRBV29-1; tentatively, D is TRBD1 (5 bases). Sequences were obtained from peripheral blood. The TCR comes from a man between 60 and 75 years old with acute or convalescent COVID-19. The CDR3 reads CSVPHGGDLTNYGYTF. The CDR3, as DNA: TGCAGCGTTCCCCATGGGGGGGACCTAACAAACTATGGCTACACCTTC.